One sample yielded the 15 T cell receptor beta chains listed below, sequenced in a study of cytomegalovirus exposure and HLA in healthy donors. Vbeta (60) and Jbeta (13) primers were used in the PCR. This table comes from immunoSEQ multiplex PCR, and its TCRdb copy is limited to in-frame clones, with some not included. The sample includes 180,000 or so clones, about 79% of them seen just once. The sample taken for sequencing was PBMCs. The receptor source for this set is a man between 18 and 29 years old in good health and CMV-seronegative.

This clone was counted a few times. The rearrangement links TRBV5-4 to TRBJ2-7; tentative D call: TRBD1 (5 bases). The V gene's germline CDR1 is SGHNT and CDR2 YYREEE (reference sequence). V was pared by 1 base and J by 5 bases, with 13 bases between. The CDR3 has 14 amino acids. This CDR3 is CASSLWQGTDEQYF. The CDR3 coding sequence is TGTGCCAGCAGCTTGTGGCAGGGCACCGACGAGCAGTACTTC.

The rearrangement links TRBV27 to TRBJ2-7, with 7 nucleotides matching TRBD1. The CDR3 extends over 17 amino acids. Germline-derived CDR1 and CDR2 are MNHEY and SMNVEV (reference sequence). V trimming: 0 bases; J trimming: 1 base; junction bases outside the gene matches: 9. CDR3 in DNA: TGTGCCAGCAGTTTATCCGGCGCCCTGACAGGGTCCTACGAGCAGTACTTC. Protein: CASSLSGALTGSYEQYF.

The gene calls are TRBV5-6 and TRBJ2-2; TRBD1 agrees at 10 bases. J lost 6 bases, V lost 3 bases, and 14 bases had no gene match. Per the germline V gene, CDR1 is SGHDT and CDR2 is YYEEEE. This CDR3 contains 18 residues. The DNA of the CDR3 is TGTGCCAGCAGCTCGCCGGGACAGGGGATCCCGGGCGCCGGGGAGCTGTTTTTT. Translating it yields CASSSPGQGIPGAGELFF.

The rearrangement links TRBV5-4 to TRBJ1-2, with a tentative D call TRBD1 (5 bases). Germline CDR1 and CDR2: SGHNT and YYREEE (reference sequence). Trimming took off 4 bases at V and 1 base at J, with 11 bases between the two ends. The CDR3 covers 14 residues. CDR3 DNA sequence: TGTGCCAGCAGCAGCGGGGCCTTTAACTATGGCTACACCTTC. Residues: CASSSGAFNYGYTF.

The chain's CDR3 is CASGLQGVSNQPQHF. DNA of the CDR3: TGTGCTAGTGGTTTGCAGGGTGTTAGCAATCAGCCCCAGCATTTT. The genes are TRBV12-5 and TRBJ1-5, with D tentatively TRBD1 (5 bases). Germline values: CDR1 LGHNT, CDR2 FRNRAP. This CDR3 region has 15 residues. V was cut by 2 bases and J by 0 bases, with 8 bases left in between.

The chain employs TRBV30 and TRBJ2-7; the D gene is possibly TRBD2 (5 bases). CDR3 length: 13 amino acids. V was trimmed by 0 bases and J by 7 bases, leaving 13 bases between them. Germline assignment: CDR1 GTSNPN and CDR2 SVGIG (reference sequence). For the CDR3, the DNA is TGTGCCTGGAGTGTATCCCAGACGGGGGAGCAGTACTTC. Its protein product is CAWSVSQTGEQYF.

CDR3 sequence reads: CASSFYDGGPRKGGELFF. CDR3 nucleotide sequence: TGTGCCAGCAGTTTCTACGACGGGGGGCCTCGGAAGGGCGGGGAGCTGTTTTTT. The chain employs TRBV28 and TRBJ2-2; D perhaps matches TRBD2 (7 bases). The V end was cut by 3 bases, the J end by 7 bases, with 24 bases between. The CDR3 has 18 residues. Germline V gene sequence: CDR1 MDHEN, CDR2 SYDVKM. Filled out from reference TRBV28 and TRBJ2-2, the complete variable domain reads DVKVTQSSRYLVKRTGEKVFLECVQDMDHENMFWYRQDPGLGLRLIYFSYDVKMKEKGDIPEGYSVSREKKERFSLILESASTNQTSMYLCASSFYDGGPRKGGELFFGEGSRLTVL.

A word on this clone: This specimen includes other DNA sequences encoding the same CDR3. The V gene is TRBV30, the J gene TRBJ2-3; 7 bases map to TRBD2. V shed 0 bases and J 0 bases; nucleotides not matched to a gene: 0. Germline V CDR1 and CDR2: GTSNPN, SVGIG (reference sequence). The CDR3 length is 14 residues. The CDR3, as DNA: TGTGCCTGGAGTGTGGGGGGGAGCACAGATACGCAGTATTTT. Encoded protein: CAWSVGGSTDTQYF.

For the CDR3, the DNA is TGTGCCAGCGGTCGGGGCGAGCAGTACTTC. Protein product: CASGRGEQYF. The genes are TRBV2 and TRBJ2-7, with D perhaps TRBD2 (5 bases). The V and J ends lost 8 bases and 6 bases respectively, with 8 bases between them. CDR3 length: 10 residues. Germline V gene lookup returns CDR1 SNHLY and CDR2 FYNNEI.

Only a few counts were recorded for this clone. The chain uses TRBV5-1 and TRBJ1-1; 8 bases fit TRBD1. Per the germline V gene, CDR1 is SGHRS and CDR2 is YFSETQ. The CDR3 sequence is 12 residues long. V lost 1 base to trimming and J lost 11 bases; unmatched junction nucleotides: 4. CDR3 loop: CASSLQGARAFF. CDR3 sequence (DNA): TGCGCCAGCAGCTTGCAGGGGGCCCGGGCTTTCTTT.

The J gene is TRBJ2-1, the V gene TRBV5-1, with 14 nucleotides matching TRBD2. Per germline, CDR1 SGHRS and CDR2 YFSETQ. Unmatched junction bases numbered 5, after V lost 3 bases and J lost 0 bases. The CDR3 has 18 amino acids. The CDR3 here is CASSWGLAGVYSYNEQFF. The CDR3 DNA follows: TGCGCCAGCAGCTGGGGACTAGCGGGGGTGTACTCCTACAATGAGCAGTTCTTC.

This clone was counted once. The CDR3 DNA sequence: TGTGCCAGCAGGGAGGGGAGCGGGGGTTACCATGAGCAGTTCTTC. This gives the protein CASREGSGGYHEQFF. The rearrangement uses TRBV6-1 and TRBJ2-1, with 8 bases that match TRBD2. This CDR3 is built from 15 residues. Looked up from germline, CDR1 is MNHNS and CDR2 is SASEGT. The V segment lost 6 bases and the J segment 8 bases; nucleotides outside the gene matches: 12.

The rearrangement joins TRBV28 to TRBJ1-6; 12 nucleotides agree with TRBD1. Looked up from germline, CDR1 is MDHEN and CDR2 is SYDVKM. There are 19 residues in the CDR3. Trimming at V came to 4 bases and at J to 2 bases, leaving 9 bases not matched to a gene. In DNA, the CDR3 is TGTGCCAGCAGTTCAGACCTGGGACAGGGGGCGGCCTATAATTCACCCCTCCACTTT. Protein product: CASSSDLGQGAAYNSPLHF.

The J gene is TRBJ2-5, the V gene TRBV18; D is uncertain. The CDR3 is 16 residues long. The V gene's germline CDR1 is KGHSH and CDR2 LQKENI. Trimming left V 3 bases short and J 2 bases short, with 16 bases between. The CDR3 region is CASSPPDRHPQETQYF. Here the CDR3 DNA reads TGTGCCAGCTCACCCCCCGACCGACACCCACAAGAGACCCAGTACTTC.

The chain combines TRBV5-1 with TRBJ2-5; TRBD1 aligns across 7 bases. The V gene's germline CDR1 is SGHRS and CDR2 YFSETQ. This CDR3 is built from 14 residues. The V and J ends lost 6 bases and 8 bases, in that order; junction bases with no gene match: 13. The CDR3: CASTQGGSGNTQYF. CDR3 coding DNA: TGCGCCAGCACTCAAGGGGGCTCCGGCAACACCCAGTACTTC.